A selection of T cell receptor beta chains follows, all from one sample in a study of T cell changes during pregnancy in multiple sclerosis. Generated by immunoSEQ multiplex PCR, the TCRdb table keeps only in-frame clones and is missing some. The table records tens of thousands of clones, 75% to 95% of them present only once. The starting material was CD4+ T cells from peripheral blood mononuclear cells, obtained in the second trimester of pregnancy. These receptor sequences come from a female donor in good health, enrolled as a control in a pregnancy study. The CDR3 runs from the conserved cysteine through the conserved F or W. Each record gives: clone size, J gene, V gene, D gene, CDR3 length, CDR3 protein, CDR3 DNA. D genes are given only for firm matches. Some rows mark clone size as missing; the rest say once, few, many or name a class of expanded clone.

size: once; J: TRBJ2-2; V: TRBV10-3; D: TRBD2; length: 15; CDR3: CAISGRGGPAGELFF; DNA: TGTGCCATCAGTGGCCGGGGGGGTCCCGCCGGGGAGCTGTTTTTT
size: -; J: TRBJ2-1; V: TRBV11-2; D: TRBD2; length: 16; CDR3: CASSLKLAGGRDEQFF; DNA: TGTGCCAGCAGCTTAAAGTTAGCGGGGGGGCGTGATGAGCAGTTCTTC
size: -; J: TRBJ2-1; V: TRBV10-3; D: TRBD2; length: 15; CDR3: CAITFGGGPSNEQFF; DNA: TGTGCCATCACTTTCGGGGGGGGGCCGTCCAATGAGCAGTTCTTC
size: -; J: TRBJ2-3; V: TRBV5-4; D: TRBD2; length: 14; CDR3: CASSLRRETDTQYF; DNA: TGTGCCAGCAGCTTGCGGCGGGAGACAGATACGCAGTATTTT
size: -; J: TRBJ2-5; V: TRBV11-2; D: TRBD2; length: 17; CDR3: CASSLDFQREARKTQYF; DNA: TGTGCCAGCAGCTTAGATTTTCAGCGGGAGGCTCGAAAGACCCAGTACTTC
size: -; J: TRBJ2-7; V: TRBV5-5; D: TRBD2; length: 16; CDR3: CASSLGGLAADYEQYF; DNA: TGTGCCAGCAGCTTGGGGGGACTAGCGGCTGACTACGAGCAGTACTTC
size: -; J: TRBJ2-6; V: TRBV21-1; D: -; length: 22; CDR3: CASSKASKVLGETRSGANVLTF; DNA: TGTGCCAGCAGCAAAGCAAGTAAGGTTCTGGGCGAAACGCGCTCTGGGGCCAACGTCCTGACTTTC
size: once; J: TRBJ1-4; V: TRBV7-9; D: TRBD1; length: 15; CDR3: CASSLVPDAGGKLFF; DNA: TGTGCCAGCAGCTTAGTACCCGATGCAGGGGGGAAACTGTTTTTT
size: -; J: TRBJ1-1; V: TRBV30; D: -; length: 12; CDR3: CAWRGDGGGAFF; DNA: TGTGCCTGGAGGGGGGACGGCGGGGGAGCTTTCTTT
size: -; J: TRBJ2-3; V: TRBV7-9; D: TRBD2; length: 16; CDR3: CASSPPGGGLADTQYF; DNA: TGTGCCAGCAGCCCCCCCGGGGGGGGGCTCGCAGATACGCAGTATTTT
size: -; J: TRBJ1-6; V: TRBV18; D: -; length: 12; CDR3: CASSPEGAALHF; DNA: TGTGCCAGCTCACCGGAAGGGGCTGCCCTCCACTTT
size: once; J: TRBJ2-1; V: TRBV7-8; D: TRBD2; length: 21; CDR3: CASSLAVGGLAGSSYLNEQFF; DNA: TGTGCCAGCAGCTTAGCAGTAGGTGGTCTAGCGGGGAGTTCGTACCTCAATGAGCAGTTCTTC
size: -; J: TRBJ1-1; V: TRBV5-4; D: -; length: 14; CDR3: CASSLSQRNTEAFF; DNA: TGTGCCAGCAGCTTGAGTCAGCGAAACACTGAAGCTTTCTTT
size: once; J: TRBJ1-5; V: TRBV6-6; D: -; length: 16; CDR3: CASSYASGDFNQPQHF; DNA: TGTGCCAGCAGTTACGCTTCCGGGGATTTTAATCAGCCCCAGCATTTT
size: -; J: TRBJ2-5; V: TRBV6-5; D: TRBD1; length: 16; CDR3: CASSSWGQGDQETQYF; DNA: TGTGCCAGCAGTTCCTGGGGACAGGGGGACCAAGAGACCCAGTACTTC
size: -; J: TRBJ2-4; V: TRBV5-1; D: -; length: 12; CDR3: CASSLDGDIQYF; DNA: TGCGCCAGCAGCTTGGACGGGGACATTCAGTACTTC
size: -; J: TRBJ2-1; V: TRBV11-3; D: -; length: 13; CDR3: CASSLSGSGEQFF; DNA: TGTGCCAGCAGCTTATCCGGGAGTGGTGAGCAGTTCTTC
size: -; J: TRBJ2-1; V: TRBV6-5; D: TRBD2; length: 15; CDR3: CASSYGLAGGNEQFF; DNA: TGTGCCAGCAGTTACGGACTAGCCGGTGGCAATGAGCAGTTCTTC
size: -; J: TRBJ2-5; V: TRBV9; D: -; length: 13; CDR3: CASASYDWQTQYF; DNA: TGTGCCAGCGCCAGTTATGACTGGCAGACCCAGTACTTC
size: -; J: TRBJ1-5; V: TRBV7-2; D: -; length: 15; CDR3: CASSLYGGQNQPQHF; DNA: TGTGCCAGCAGCTTATACGGGGGGCAAAATCAGCCCCAGCATTTT
size: -; J: TRBJ1-2; V: TRBV20-1; D: TRBD1; length: 11; CDR3: CSVQTGYGYTF; DNA: TGCAGTGTCCAGACAGGGTATGGCTACACCTTC
size: once; J: TRBJ1-2; V: TRBV30; D: TRBD1; length: 12; CDR3: CAWRNTGDGYTF; DNA: TGTGCCTGGAGAAACACAGGGGATGGCTACACCTTC
size: -; J: TRBJ2-1; V: TRBV14; D: TRBD2; length: 14; CDR3: CASSRRRGGNEQFF; DNA: TGTGCCAGCAGCCGAAGGCGCGGGGGGAATGAGCAGTTCTTC
size: -; J: TRBJ2-7; V: TRBV27; D: TRBD2; length: 16; CDR3: CASSSRLAGGPYEQYF; DNA: TGTGCCAGCAGTTCCCGACTAGCGGGAGGGCCCTACGAGCAGTACTTC
size: -; J: TRBJ2-7; V: TRBV4-3; D: TRBD2; length: 19; CDR3: CASSLAEKTSGRHPYEQYF; DNA: TGCGCCAGCAGCCTCGCCGAAAAGACTAGCGGGAGGCATCCGTACGAGCAGTACTTC
size: -; J: TRBJ1-2; V: TRBV9; D: TRBD1; length: 15; CDR3: CASTKGTVLNYGYTF; DNA: TGTGCCAGCACCAAAGGGACAGTCCTTAACTATGGCTACACCTTC
size: -; J: TRBJ1-1; V: TRBV7-9; D: -; length: 14; CDR3: CATQPGALGTEAFF; DNA: TGTGCCACCCAGCCAGGGGCCCTGGGCACTGAAGCTTTCTTT
size: -; J: TRBJ2-6; V: TRBV6-6; D: -; length: 14; CDR3: CASSYKGPGDVLTF; DNA: TGTGCCAGCAGTTACAAGGGGCCAGGGGACGTCCTGACTTTC
size: -; J: TRBJ1-5; V: TRBV6-6; D: TRBD1; length: 13; CDR3: CASSDRGNQPQHF; DNA: TGTGCCAGCAGTGACAGGGGGAATCAGCCCCAGCATTTT
size: -; J: TRBJ2-3; V: TRBV6-5; D: TRBD2; length: 14; CDR3: CASSGLAGTDTQYF; DNA: TGTGCCAGTTCGGGACTAGCGGGCACAGATACGCAGTATTTT
size: -; J: TRBJ1-1; V: TRBV7-2; D: TRBD1; length: 16; CDR3: CASSWDRVDLNTEAFF; DNA: TGTGCCAGCAGCTGGGACAGGGTTGATTTGAACACTGAAGCTTTCTTT
size: -; J: TRBJ1-1; V: TRBV11-1; D: -; length: 13; CDR3: CASSSHRYTEAFF; DNA: TGTGCCAGCAGCTCCCACAGATACACTGAAGCTTTCTTT
size: -; J: TRBJ1-2; V: TRBV6-5; D: -; length: 12; CDR3: CASSYRGIGYTF; DNA: TGTGCCAGCAGTTATAGGGGTATTGGCTACACCTTC
size: -; J: TRBJ2-7; V: TRBV7-9; D: -; length: 15; CDR3: CASSFGLSSSYEQYF; DNA: TGTGCCAGCAGCTTCGGACTTTCGAGCTCCTACGAGCAGTACTTC
size: -; J: TRBJ2-7; V: TRBV6-5; D: -; length: 14; CDR3: CASSGHPPSYEQYF; DNA: TGTGCCAGCAGCGGACACCCACCCTCCTACGAGCAGTACTTC
size: -; J: TRBJ2-1; V: TRBV5-1; D: -; length: 15; CDR3: CASSLEAASYNEQFF; DNA: TGCGCCAGCAGCTTGGAGGCGGCTTCATACAATGAGCAGTTCTTC
size: -; J: TRBJ1-4; V: TRBV2; D: TRBD1; length: 15; CDR3: CASSETHRGGEKLFF; DNA: TGTGCCAGCAGTGAAACCCACAGGGGAGGAGAAAAACTGTTTTTT
size: -; J: TRBJ2-7; V: TRBV5-1; D: TRBD1; length: 14; CDR3: CASSLRDREDEQYF; DNA: TGCGCCAGCAGCTTGCGGGACAGGGAAGACGAGCAGTACTTC
size: -; J: TRBJ1-1; V: TRBV5-1; D: -; length: 16; CDR3: CASSLRQNQGGTEAFF; DNA: TGCGCCAGCAGCTTGCGGCAGAATCAGGGTGGCACTGAAGCTTTCTTT
size: -; J: TRBJ2-1; V: TRBV11-3; D: -; length: 15; CDR3: CASSQLGGSYNEQFF; DNA: TGTGCCAGCAGCCAGTTAGGGGGCTCCTACAATGAGCAGTTCTTC
size: -; J: TRBJ2-3; V: TRBV6-5; D: -; length: 14; CDR3: CASSARTRTDTQYF; DNA: TGTGCCAGCAGTGCACGGACACGCACAGATACGCAGTATTTT
size: -; J: TRBJ1-1; V: TRBV14; D: TRBD1; length: 14; CDR3: CASSRTGGRTEAFF; DNA: TGTGCCAGCAGCCGGACAGGGGGCCGGACTGAAGCTTTCTTT
size: few; J: TRBJ2-7; V: TRBV6-6; D: -; length: 11; CDR3: CASSYLYEQYF; DNA: TGTGCCAGCAGTTACCTCTACGAGCAGTACTTC
size: -; J: TRBJ1-1; V: TRBV7-9; D: -; length: 14; CDR3: CASSQRVLNTEAFF; DNA: TGTGCCAGCAGCCAGAGGGTATTGAACACTGAAGCTTTCTTT
size: once; J: TRBJ2-4; V: TRBV7-2; D: TRBD1; length: 14; CDR3: CASSLETGGSIQYF; DNA: TGTGCCAGCAGCTTAGAGACAGGGGGCAGCATTCAGTACTTC
size: -; J: TRBJ2-7; V: TRBV5-1; D: TRBD2; length: 16; CDR3: CASSLTSGSPSYEQYF; DNA: TGCGCCAGCAGCTTGACTAGCGGGAGTCCCTCCTACGAGCAGTACTTC
size: -; J: TRBJ2-1; V: TRBV19; D: -; length: 17; CDR3: CASSMWGSGTTSGEQFF; DNA: TGTGCCAGTAGTATGTGGGGTAGCGGTACCACATCAGGTGAGCAGTTCTTC
size: once; J: TRBJ2-1; V: TRBV7-8; D: -; length: 15; CDR3: CASSSARSSYNEQFF; DNA: TGTGCCAGCAGCTCGGCCCGGAGCTCCTACAATGAGCAGTTCTTC
size: -; J: TRBJ2-2; V: TRBV6-5; D: TRBD1; length: 16; CDR3: CASSLGQGSGTGELFF; DNA: TGTGCCAGCAGTTTGGGACAGGGATCTGGCACCGGGGAGCTGTTTTTT
size: -; J: TRBJ2-1; V: TRBV5-6; D: TRBD2; length: 13; CDR3: CASSFGLVNEQFF; DNA: TGTGCCAGCAGCTTCGGACTAGTCAATGAGCAGTTCTTC